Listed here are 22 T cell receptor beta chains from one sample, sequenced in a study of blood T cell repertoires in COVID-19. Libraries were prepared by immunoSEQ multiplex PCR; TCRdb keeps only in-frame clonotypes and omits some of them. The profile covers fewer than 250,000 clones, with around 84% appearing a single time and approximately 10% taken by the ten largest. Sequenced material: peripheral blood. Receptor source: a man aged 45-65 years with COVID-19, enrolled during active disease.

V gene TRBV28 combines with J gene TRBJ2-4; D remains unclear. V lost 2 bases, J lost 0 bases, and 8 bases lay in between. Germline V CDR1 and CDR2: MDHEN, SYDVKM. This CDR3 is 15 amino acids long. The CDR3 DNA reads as TGTGCCAGCAGTTTAGGAACAGTAGCCAAAAACATTCAGTACTTC. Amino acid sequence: CASSLGTVAKNIQYF.

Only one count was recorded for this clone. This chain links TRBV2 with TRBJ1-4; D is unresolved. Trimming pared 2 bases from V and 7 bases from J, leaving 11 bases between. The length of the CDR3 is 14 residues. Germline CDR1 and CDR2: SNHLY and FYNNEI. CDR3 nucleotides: TGTGCCAGCAGTGAACGGGGTATAGCTGAAAAACTGTTTTTT. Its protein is CASSERGIAEKLFF. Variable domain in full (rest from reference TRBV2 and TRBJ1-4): EPEVTQTPSHQVTQMGQEVILRCVPISNHLYFYWYRQILGQKVEFLVSFYNNEISEKSEIFDDQFSVERPDGSNFTLKIRSTKLEDSAMYFCASSERGIAEKLFFGSGTQLSVL.

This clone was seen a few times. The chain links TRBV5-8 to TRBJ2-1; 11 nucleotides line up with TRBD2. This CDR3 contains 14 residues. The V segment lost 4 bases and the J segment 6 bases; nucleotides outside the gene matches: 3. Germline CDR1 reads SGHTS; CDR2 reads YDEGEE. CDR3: CASSDGTSGNEQFF. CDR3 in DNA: TGTGCCAGCAGCGACGGGACTAGCGGCAATGAGCAGTTCTTC.

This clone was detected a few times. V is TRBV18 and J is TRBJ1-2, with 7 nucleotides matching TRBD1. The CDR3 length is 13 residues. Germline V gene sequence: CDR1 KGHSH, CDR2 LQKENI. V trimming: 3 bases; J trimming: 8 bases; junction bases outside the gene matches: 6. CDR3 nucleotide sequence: TGTGCCAGCTCACCCGTACAGACAGGGGGCTACACCTTC. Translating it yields CASSPVQTGGYTF. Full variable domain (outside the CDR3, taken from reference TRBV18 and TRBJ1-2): NAGVMQNPRHLVRRRGQEARLRCSPMKGHSHVYWYRQLPEEGLKFMVYLQKENIIDESGMPKERFSAEFPKEGPSILRIQQVVRGDSAAYFCASSPVQTGGYTFGSGTRLTVV.

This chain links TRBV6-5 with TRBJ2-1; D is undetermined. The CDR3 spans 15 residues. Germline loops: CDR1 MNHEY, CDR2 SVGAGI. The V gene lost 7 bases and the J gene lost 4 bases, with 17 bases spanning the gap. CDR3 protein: CASTPQMTDYNEQFF. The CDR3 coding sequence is TGTGCCAGCACACCGCAAATGACTGATTACAATGAGCAGTTCTTC.

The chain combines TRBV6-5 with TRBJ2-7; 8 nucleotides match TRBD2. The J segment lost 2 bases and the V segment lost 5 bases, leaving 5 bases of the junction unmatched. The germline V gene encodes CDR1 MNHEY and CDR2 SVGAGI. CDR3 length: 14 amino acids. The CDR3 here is CASSPGLVPYEQYF. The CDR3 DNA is TGTGCCAGCAGTCCGGGACTAGTACCCTACGAGCAGTACTTC.

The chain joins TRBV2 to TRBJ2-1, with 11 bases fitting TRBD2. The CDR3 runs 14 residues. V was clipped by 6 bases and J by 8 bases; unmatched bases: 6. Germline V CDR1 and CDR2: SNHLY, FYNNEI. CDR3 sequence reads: CASRALAGGYEQFF. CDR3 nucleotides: TGTGCCAGCAGGGCTCTAGCGGGGGGTTATGAGCAGTTCTTC.

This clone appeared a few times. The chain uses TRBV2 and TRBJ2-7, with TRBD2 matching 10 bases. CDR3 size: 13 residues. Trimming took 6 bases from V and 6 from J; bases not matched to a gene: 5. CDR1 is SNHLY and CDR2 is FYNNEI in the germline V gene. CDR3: CASSPGLALEQYF. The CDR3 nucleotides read TGTGCCAGCAGCCCGGGACTAGCGCTCGAGCAGTACTTC.

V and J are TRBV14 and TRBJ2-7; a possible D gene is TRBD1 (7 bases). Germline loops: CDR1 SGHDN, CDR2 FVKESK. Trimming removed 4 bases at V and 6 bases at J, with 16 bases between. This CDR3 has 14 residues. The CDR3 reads CASSPRGQLFEQYF. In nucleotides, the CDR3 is TGTGCCAGCAGCCCGCGGGGACAGCTTTTCGAGCAGTACTTC. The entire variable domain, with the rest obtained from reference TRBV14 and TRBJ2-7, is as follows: EAGVTQFPSHSVIEKGQTVTLRCDPISGHDNLYWYRRVMGKEIKFLLHFVKESKQDESGMPNNRFLAERTGGTYSTLKVQPAELEDSGVYFCASSPRGQLFEQYFGPGTRLTVT.

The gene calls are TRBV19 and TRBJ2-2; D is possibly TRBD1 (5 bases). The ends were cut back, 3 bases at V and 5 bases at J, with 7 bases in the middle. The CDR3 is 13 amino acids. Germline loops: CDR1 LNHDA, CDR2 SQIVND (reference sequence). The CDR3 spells CASSMRTTGELFF. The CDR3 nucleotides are TGTGCCAGTAGTATGAGGACAACCGGGGAGCTGTTTTTT.

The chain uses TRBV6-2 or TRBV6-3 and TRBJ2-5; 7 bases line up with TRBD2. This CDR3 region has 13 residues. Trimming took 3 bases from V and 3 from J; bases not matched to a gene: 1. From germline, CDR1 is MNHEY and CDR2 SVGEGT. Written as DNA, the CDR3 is TGTGCCAGCAGTTATGCGGGGGAAGAGACCCAGTACTTC. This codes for CASSYAGEETQYF.

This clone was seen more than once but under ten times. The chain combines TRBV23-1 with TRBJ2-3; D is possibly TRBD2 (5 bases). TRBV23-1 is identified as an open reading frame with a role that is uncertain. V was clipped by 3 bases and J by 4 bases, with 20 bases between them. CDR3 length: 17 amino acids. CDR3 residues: CASSQTNRTDPADTQYF. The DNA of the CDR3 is TGCGCCAGCAGTCAGACTAATCGGACTGATCCGGCAGATACGCAGTATTTT.

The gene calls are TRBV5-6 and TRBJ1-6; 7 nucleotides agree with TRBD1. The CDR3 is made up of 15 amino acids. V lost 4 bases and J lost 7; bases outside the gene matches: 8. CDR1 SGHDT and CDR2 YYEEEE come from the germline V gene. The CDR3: CASSPDRRTNSPLHF. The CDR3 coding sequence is TGTGCCAGCAGCCCGGACAGGCGAACAAATTCACCCCTCCACTTT.

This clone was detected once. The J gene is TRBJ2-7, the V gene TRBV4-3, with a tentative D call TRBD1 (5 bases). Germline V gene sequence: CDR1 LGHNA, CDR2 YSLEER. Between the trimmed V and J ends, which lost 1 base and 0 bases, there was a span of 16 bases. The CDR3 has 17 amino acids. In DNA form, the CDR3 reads TGCGCCAGCAGCCAAGGAGTAGGGGTCCCCCTCTCCTACGAGCAGTACTTC. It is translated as CASSQGVGVPLSYEQYF.

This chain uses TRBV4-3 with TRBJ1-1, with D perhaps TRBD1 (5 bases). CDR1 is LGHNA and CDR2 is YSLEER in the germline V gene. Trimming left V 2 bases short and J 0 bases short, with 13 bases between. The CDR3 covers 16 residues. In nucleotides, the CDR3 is TGCGCCAGCAGCCAACGCAGCGGGGCCGTGAACACTGAAGCTTTCTTT. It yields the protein CASSQRSGAVNTEAFF.

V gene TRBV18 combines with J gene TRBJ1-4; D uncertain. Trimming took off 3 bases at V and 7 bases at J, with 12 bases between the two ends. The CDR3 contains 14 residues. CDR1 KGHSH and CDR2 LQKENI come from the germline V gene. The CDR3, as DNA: TGTGCCAGCTCACCCTTAGGCGGAGCTGAAAAACTGTTTTTT. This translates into CASSPLGGAEKLFF. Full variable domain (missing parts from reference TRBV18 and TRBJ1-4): NAGVMQNPRHLVRRRGQEARLRCSPMKGHSHVYWYRQLPEEGLKFMVYLQKENIIDESGMPKERFSAEFPKEGPSILRIQQVVRGDSAAYFCASSPLGGAEKLFFGSGTQLSVL.

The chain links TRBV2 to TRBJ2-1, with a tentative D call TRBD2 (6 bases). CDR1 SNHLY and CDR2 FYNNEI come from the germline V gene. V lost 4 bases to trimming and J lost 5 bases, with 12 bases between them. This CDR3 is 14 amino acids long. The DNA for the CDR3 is TGTGCCAGCAGTGTTCGGGGGAAAAACAATGAGCAGTTCTTC. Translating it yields CASSVRGKNNEQFF. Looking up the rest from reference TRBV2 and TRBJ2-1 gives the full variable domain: EPEVTQTPSHQVTQMGQEVILRCVPISNHLYFYWYRQILGQKVEFLVSFYNNEISEKSEIFDDQFSVERPDGSNFTLKIRSTKLEDSAMYFCASSVRGKNNEQFFGPGTRLTVL.

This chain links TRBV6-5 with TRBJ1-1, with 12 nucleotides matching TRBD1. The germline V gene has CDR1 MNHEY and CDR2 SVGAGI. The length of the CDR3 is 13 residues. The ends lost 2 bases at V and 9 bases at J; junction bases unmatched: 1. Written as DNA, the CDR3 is TGTGCCAGCAGTTACGGGACAGGGGGCCAAGCTTTCTTT. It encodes CASSYGTGGQAFF.

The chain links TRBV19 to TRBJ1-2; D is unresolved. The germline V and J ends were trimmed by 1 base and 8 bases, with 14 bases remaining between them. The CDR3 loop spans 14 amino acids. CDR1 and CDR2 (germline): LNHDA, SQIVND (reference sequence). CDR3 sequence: CASSIGLGDRGYTF. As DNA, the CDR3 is TGTGCCAGTAGTATAGGTCTCGGGGATCGGGGCTACACCTTC. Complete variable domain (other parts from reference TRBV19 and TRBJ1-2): DGGITQSPKYLFRKEGQNVTLSCEQNLNHDAMYWYRQDPGQGLRLIYYSQIVNDFQKGDIAEGYSVSREKKESFPLTVTSAQKNPTAFYLCASSIGLGDRGYTFGSGTRLTVV.

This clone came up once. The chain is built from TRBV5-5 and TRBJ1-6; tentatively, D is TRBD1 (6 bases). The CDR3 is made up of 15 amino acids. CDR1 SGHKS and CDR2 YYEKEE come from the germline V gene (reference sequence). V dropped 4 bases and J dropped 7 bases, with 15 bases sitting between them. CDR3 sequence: CASSIRTATNSPLHF. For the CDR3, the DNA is TGTGCCAGCAGCATCCGGACAGCCACAAATTCACCCCTCCACTTT.

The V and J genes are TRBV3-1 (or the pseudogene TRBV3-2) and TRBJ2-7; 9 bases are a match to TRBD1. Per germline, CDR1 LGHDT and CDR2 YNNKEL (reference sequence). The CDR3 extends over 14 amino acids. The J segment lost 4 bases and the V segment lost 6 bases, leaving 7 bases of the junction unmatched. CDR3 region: CASSPGTGWYEQYF. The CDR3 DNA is TGTGCCAGCAGTCCCGGGACAGGGTGGTACGAGCAGTACTTC.

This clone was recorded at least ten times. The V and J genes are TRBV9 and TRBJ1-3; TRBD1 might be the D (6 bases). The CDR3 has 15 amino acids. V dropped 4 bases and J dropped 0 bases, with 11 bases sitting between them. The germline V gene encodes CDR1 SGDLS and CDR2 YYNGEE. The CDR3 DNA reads TGTGCCAGCAGCACCGGACAGAACTCTGGAAACACCATATATTTT. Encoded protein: CASSTGQNSGNTIYF.